This T cell receptor (beta chain) was obtained from a study of blood T cell repertoires in COVID-19. This clone was seen a few times. Trimming cost V 4 bases and J 2 bases, with 12 bases left between them. Germline CDR1 and CDR2: SNHLY and FYNNEI. The CDR3 has 15 residues. Original processing methods: Reference gene primers were amplified, and this amplification served to estimate nucleated cell counts. Method: immunoSEQ multiplex PCR; TCRdb's copy keeps in-frame clones and lacks some. The D gene and trimming were derived from the DNA, and the V and J assignments and clone size from that table. The table records over 200,000 clones, approximately 84% of them present only once.

The chain carries TRBV2 and TRBJ1-5; tentative D call: TRBD1 (5 bases). The TCR originated in a woman aged 45-60 years with active or convalescent COVID-19. The specimen was peripheral blood. As DNA, the CDR3 is TGTGCCAGCAGTGTTGAGCAGGGTGGCAATCAGCCCCAGCATTTT. It codes for CASSVEQGGNQPQHF.